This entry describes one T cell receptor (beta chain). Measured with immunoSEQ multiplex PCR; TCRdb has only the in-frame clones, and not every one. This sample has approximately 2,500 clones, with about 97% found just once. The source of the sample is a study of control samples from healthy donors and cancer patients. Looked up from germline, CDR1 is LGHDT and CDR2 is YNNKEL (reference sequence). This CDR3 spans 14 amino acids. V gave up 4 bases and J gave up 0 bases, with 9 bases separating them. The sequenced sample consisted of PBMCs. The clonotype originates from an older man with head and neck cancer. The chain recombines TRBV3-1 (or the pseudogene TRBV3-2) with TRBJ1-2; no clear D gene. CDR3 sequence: CASSPRITNYGYTF. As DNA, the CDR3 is TGTGCCAGCAGCCCAAGAATAACTAACTATGGCTACACCTTC.